The T cell receptor (beta chain) under discussion was sequenced for a study of beta chain features in type 1 diabetes. Study findings and constraints: Compared to healthy donors, patients appeared to have naive, central memory and Treg TCRB repertoires that were more alike. The study found moderately but significantly shorter TCRB CDR3s in all four CD4+ subsets of Type 1 diabetes patients.

The collection from each donor was one heparinised blood draw averaging roughly 0.11 L. The junction had 15 bases not matched to a gene; V was cut back by 6 bases and J by 5 bases. The germline gives CDR1 SQVTM, CDR2 ANQGSEA. The CDR3 runs 17 residues. This clone was seen many times. Antigen specificity is unknown. The whole isolated RNA underwent reverse transcription, so sequencing captured expressed TCRB transcripts. Around 3.57 million reads was the average for naive, central memory and regulatory T cell samples. The table came from immunoSEQ multiplex PCR; TCRdb's copy has only in-frame clones and leaves some out. The data show roughly 150,000 clones, 7% to 10% seen once.

Sequencing input: central memory CD4+ T cells from blood. This TCR was sampled from a woman between 18 and 29 years old in good health. The chain links TRBV29-1 to TRBJ2-1; 11 nucleotides align to TRBD2. The CDR3: CSVAGRLAGGLDNEQFF. The CDR3 DNA is TGCAGCGTCGCCGGCCGGCTAGCGGGAGGCCTCGACAATGAGCAGTTCTTC.